These 9 T cell receptor beta chains came from one sample sequenced in a study of blood T cell repertoires in COVID-19. The repertoire was sequenced with immunoSEQ multiplex PCR; TCRdb's copy has only in-frame clones and lacks some. The profile covers 100,000 to 150,000 clones, with roughly 83% appearing a single time and around 5% taken by the ten largest. The sequencing sample was made of peripheral blood. The origin of the receptors is a human donor in a cohort sampled during active COVID-19.

This sequence joins TRBV23-1 and TRBJ2-3; tentatively, D is TRBD2 (5 bases). TRBV23-1 is an ORF; its function is uncertain. This CDR3 is 16 amino acids long. Trimming stripped 6 bases from V and 0 bases from J, with 16 bases between. As DNA, the CDR3 is TGCGCCAGCAGGCCCATCGGACGGGGTAGCACAGATACGCAGTATTTT. Translation: CASRPIGRGSTDTQYF.

The chain is built from TRBV7-8 and TRBJ2-7, with TRBD2 matching over 8 bases. The V segment lost 3 bases and the J segment 1 base; nucleotides outside the gene matches: 8. The CDR3 is made up of 16 amino acids. In germline, CDR1 is SGHVS, CDR2 FQNEAQ. The CDR3 DNA sequence: TGTGCCAGCAGCTTTAGTCTAGCGGGTAGGTCCTACGAGCAGTACTTC. Protein product: CASSFSLAGRSYEQYF.

The V and J genes are TRBV27 and TRBJ1-6; D is unclear. This CDR3 has 13 amino acids. V was cut by 2 bases and J by 7 bases, with 6 bases left in between. From germline, CDR1 is MNHEY and CDR2 SMNVEV (reference sequence). The CDR3 nucleotides read TGTGCCAGCAGTTTAAAGCCCAATTCACCCCTCCACTTT. Translation: CASSLKPNSPLHF.

This clone was detected only once. The rearrangement joins TRBV4-2 to TRBJ2-3; tentative D call: TRBD1 (5 bases). Trimming shortened V by 0 bases and J by 2 bases, and 18 bases separated the two germline ends. The CDR3 has 18 amino acids. Per germline, CDR1 LGHNA and CDR2 YNFKEQ. CDR3 region: CASSQDWIKARATDTQYF. The CDR3 nucleotides read TGTGCCAGCAGCCAAGATTGGATCAAGGCCAGGGCCACAGATACGCAGTATTTT.

This chain connects TRBV19 to TRBJ1-2; D is possibly TRBD1 (5 bases). The V and J ends lost 6 bases and 3 bases respectively, with 17 bases between them. This CDR3 is 15 amino acids long. The germline V gene encodes CDR1 LNHDA and CDR2 SQIVND (reference sequence). CDR3 sequence: CASSKWGGPDYGYTF. The CDR3 DNA follows: TGTGCCAGTAGCAAATGGGGGGGACCGGACTATGGCTACACCTTC.

The chain joins TRBV14 to TRBJ2-5, with TRBD2 matching over 13 bases. The V segment lost 0 bases and the J segment 3 bases; nucleotides outside the gene matches: 10. Germline assignment: CDR1 SGHDN and CDR2 FVKESK. The CDR3 spans 19 residues. CDR3 bases: TGTGCCAGCAGCCAAGATAAGGGCTTAGGGACTAGCGGGAAAGAGACCCAGTACTTC. Translating gives CASSQDKGLGTSGKETQYF.

V gene TRBV27 combines with J gene TRBJ2-3; D remains ambiguous. The germline gives CDR1 MNHEY, CDR2 SMNVEV (reference sequence). The ends were cut back, 6 bases at V and 9 bases at J, with 10 bases in the middle. This CDR3 comprises 11 residues. The CDR3 DNA sequence: TGTGCCAGCAGAATAAGCGCGACGCAGTATTTT. It encodes CASRISATQYF.

V and J are TRBV6-5 and TRBJ1-6, with 7 positions matching TRBD1. Trimming removed 2 bases from V and 7 bases from J; junction bases left unmatched: 8. The CDR3 has 16 amino acids. Germline CDR1 and CDR2: MNHEY and SVGAGI. The CDR3 DNA follows: TGTGCCAGCAGTTACAGGGGGCTAGTGAGAAATTCACCCCTCCACTTT. It yields the protein CASSYRGLVRNSPLHF.

The J gene is TRBJ2-7, the V gene TRBV12-5, with TRBD1 matching 10 bases. Germline lookup yields CDR1 LGHNT and CDR2 FRNRAP. Trimming cost V 4 bases and J 1 base; bases outside gene matches: 1. The CDR3 runs to 14 residues. CDR3 bases: TGTGCTAGTGGTTGGGGACAGGGGTCCTACGAGCAGTACTTC. Protein: CASGWGQGSYEQYF.